This T cell receptor (beta chain) comes out of a study of blood T cell repertoires in COVID-19. About the study: Donors in the United States, Italy and Spain gave samples during acute or convalescent COVID-19. T cells, B-cell-depleted T cells, or PBMCs provided the cDNA or gDNA that served as material.

This clone was found once. This CDR3 region has 16 residues. Germline CDR1 SGHAT, CDR2 FQDESV (reference sequence). With 3 bases removed from V and 5 bases from J, the gap between germline ends came to 18 bases. Original methodology: Estimation of nucleated cell counts was performed using reference gene primer amplification. TCRdb's copy holds only in-frame clones and misses some; the assay was immunoSEQ multiplex PCR. V, J and clone size are taken as reported in that table, and D and trimming were inferred from the DNA itself. The table has 64,000 or so clones, about 86% seen once. This receptor was identified in a man between 40 and 49 years old with acute or convalescent COVID-19. Material: peripheral blood. The chain has TRBV11-1 and TRBJ2-3; perhaps TRBD2 as D (6 bases). CDR3 loop: CASSFRGTLGVDTQYF. Here the CDR3 DNA reads TGTGCCAGCAGCTTCCGCGGGACTCTTGGGGTAGATACGCAGTATTTT.